These 30 T cell receptor beta chains were sequenced from one sample in a study of blood T cell repertoires in COVID-19. Assay used: immunoSEQ multiplex PCR; TCRdb lists only in-frame clones, some missing. The data show approximately 210,000 clones, about four fifths seen once. Sequencing was performed on peripheral blood. Every receptor here comes from a woman aged 40 to 50 with acute or convalescent COVID-19.

The chain joins TRBV27 to TRBJ2-2; 7 bases line up with TRBD1. The V gene end was trimmed by 3 bases and the J gene end by 9 bases; junction bases not matched to a gene: 4. CDR3 size: 13 residues. Germline CDR1 is MNHEY and CDR2 is SMNVEV (reference sequence). The CDR3 spells CASSLTGRRELFF. The CDR3 DNA follows: TGTGCCAGCAGTTTGACAGGGCGGCGGGAGCTGTTTTTT.

The sample holds a few counts of this clone. The chain employs TRBV3-1 (or the pseudogene TRBV3-2) and TRBJ2-1; 13 nucleotides align to TRBD2. J was trimmed by 3 bases and V by 6 bases; bases with no gene match: 14. The CDR3 extends over 19 amino acids. Germline V gene sequence: CDR1 LGHDT, CDR2 YNNKEL (reference sequence). This CDR3 is CASSPPGLAGRGVYNEQFF. The CDR3, as DNA: TGTGCCAGCAGTCCACCGGGACTAGCGGGAAGGGGGGTCTACAATGAGCAGTTCTTC.

The chain joins TRBV7-2 to TRBJ1-6; no definite D call. Trimming took 2 bases from V and 9 from J, leaving 14 bases between them. Germline assignment: CDR1 SGHTA and CDR2 FQGNSA. CDR3 length equals 15 residues. The CDR3 nucleotides read TGTGCCAGCAGCTTATTAGGCCCGGGGAGTTCACCCCTCCACTTT. Translated, it gives CASSLLGPGSSPLHF. The whole variable domain, filled in from reference TRBV7-2 and TRBJ1-6, reads GAGVSQSPSNKVTEKGKDVELRCDPISGHTALYWYRQSLGQGLEFLIYFQGNSAPDKSGLPSDRFSAERTGGSVSTLTIQRTQQEDSAVYLCASSLLGPGSSPLHFGNGTRLTVT.

The rearrangement uses TRBV27 and TRBJ2-1; TRBD2 agrees at 8 bases. Germline CDR1 and CDR2: MNHEY and SMNVEV (reference sequence). This CDR3 contains 15 residues. Germline trimming cut 2 bases from V and 4 bases from J; bases unmatched to any gene: 4. The DNA of the CDR3 is TGTGCCAGCAGTTTAAGCGGGAGTGGGTACAATGAGCAGTTCTTC. Amino acids: CASSLSGSGYNEQFF.

The chain carries TRBV15 and TRBJ1-1; D possibly corresponds to TRBD1 (6 bases). CDR1 is LNHNV, CDR2 YYDKDF, per germline (reference sequence). This CDR3 spans 15 amino acids. V gave up 3 bases and J gave up 2 bases, with 13 bases separating them. The CDR3 DNA follows: TGTGCCACCAGCAGTTACAGGGACGGAAACACTGAAGCTTTCTTT. Protein product: CATSSYRDGNTEAFF. The full variable domain, with the rest looked up from reference TRBV15 and TRBJ1-1, is DAMVIQNPRYQVTQFGKPVTLSCSQTLNHNVMYWYQQKSSQAPKLLFHYYDKDFNNEADTPDNFQSRRPNTSFCFLDIRSPGLGDTAMYLCATSSYRDGNTEAFFGQGTRLTVV.

This clone occurred once. The rearrangement uses TRBV10-3 and TRBJ1-2, with TRBD1 identical over 8 bases. Germline V CDR1 and CDR2: ENHRY, SYGVKD. The CDR3 is made up of 15 amino acids. V shed 1 base and J 4 bases; nucleotides not matched to a gene: 5. CDR3 nucleotide sequence: TGTGCCATCAGTGAGTACCCAGGGGGCGTCTATGGCTACACCTTC. Encoded protein: CAISEYPGGVYGYTF.

This chain links TRBV30 with TRBJ2-4; 10 nucleotides agree with TRBD1. Germline V gene lookup returns CDR1 GTSNPN and CDR2 SVGIG (reference sequence). V lost 5 bases, J lost 6 bases, and 10 bases stayed unmatched. The CDR3 length is 15 residues. CDR3 amino acids: CAWDFRDRGVNIQYF. CDR3 coding DNA: TGTGCCTGGGATTTCCGGGACAGGGGTGTAAACATTCAGTACTTC. The entire variable domain, with the rest obtained from reference TRBV30 and TRBJ2-4, is as follows: SQTIHQWPATLVQPVGSPLSLECTVEGTSNPNLYWYRQAAGRGLQLLFYSVGIGQISSEVPQNLSASRPQDRQFILSSKKLLLSDSGFYLCAWDFRDRGVNIQYFGAGTRLSVL.

The rearrangement uses TRBV5-1 and TRBJ2-7; the match to TRBD2 covers 7 bases. The CDR3 extends over 14 amino acids. Trimming took 0 bases from V and 5 from J; bases not matched to a gene: 5. Germline CDR1 is SGHRS and CDR2 is YFSETQ. DNA for the CDR3: TGCGCCAGCAGCTTGGAAGGGGCGGGGGACGAGCAGTACTTC. It specifies CASSLEGAGDEQYF.

V gene TRBV5-1 combines with J gene TRBJ2-7; 7 bases are a match to TRBD1. The germline V gene has CDR1 SGHRS and CDR2 YFSETQ. This CDR3 has 14 residues. The J segment lost 7 bases and the V segment lost 2 bases, leaving 9 bases of the junction unmatched. CDR3 loop: CASSFYTGAQEQYF. The CDR3, as DNA: TGCGCCAGCAGCTTCTATACAGGGGCTCAAGAGCAGTACTTC.

The chain joins TRBV11-2 to TRBJ2-2, with D uncertain. V gave up 2 bases and J gave up 7 bases, with 8 bases separating them. Germline-derived CDR1 and CDR2 are SGHAT and FQNNGV. This CDR3 contains 13 residues. For the CDR3, the DNA is TGTGCCAGCAGCTTAAGTACTGACGGGGAGCTGTTTTTT. Translating gives CASSLSTDGELFF.

Details on this clone: Mismatch with germline at one junction end may stem from a read error. This chain links TRBV6-1 with TRBJ1-2; possible D gene TRBD1, 5 bases. The CDR3 runs 15 residues. Germline-derived CDR1 and CDR2 are MNHNS and SASEGT. CDR3 region: CASSETDSPMAQRSF. The CDR3 DNA is TGTGCCAGCAGTGAAACAGACAGTCCTATGGCTCAACGTAGCTTC.

The chain uses TRBV7-2 and TRBJ2-1, with TRBD2 matching over 9 bases. CDR1 and CDR2 from the germline V gene are SGHTA and FQGNSA. The J segment lost 9 bases and the V segment lost 3 bases, leaving 9 bases of the junction unmatched. This CDR3 has 15 residues. The CDR3 coding sequence is TGTGCCAGCAGCTTTTTCGCGGGGGGGCGTGGTGAGCAGTTCTTC. Translated, it gives CASSFFAGGRGEQFF.

This sequence joins TRBV18 and TRBJ1-2; D call uncertain. CDR1 and CDR2 (germline): KGHSH, LQKENI. The CDR3 is 13 residues long. V lost 1 base, J lost 8 bases, and 11 bases lay in between. CDR3 sequence reads: CASSPRQAGGYTF. The CDR3 DNA is TGTGCCAGCTCACCACGGCAGGCGGGAGGCTACACCTTC.

CDR3 region: CASSSGRGYQETQYF. CDR3 in DNA: TGTGCCAGTAGCTCGGGCAGGGGGTACCAAGAGACCCAGTACTTC. V is TRBV19 and J is TRBJ2-5, with 7 bases lining up with TRBD1. V shed 6 bases and J 0 bases; nucleotides not matched to a gene: 7. Germline values: CDR1 LNHDA, CDR2 SQIVND (reference sequence). This CDR3 contains 15 residues.

The chain has TRBV19 and TRBJ1-4; TRBD1 is a possible D gene (5 bases). This CDR3 spans 17 amino acids. CDR1 and CDR2 from the germline V gene are LNHDA and SQIVND (reference sequence). The V end lost 7 bases, the J end lost 0 bases, and 18 bases lay between the germline ends. CDR3 region: CASKGWGVFSTNEKLFF. Here the CDR3 DNA reads TGTGCCAGTAAAGGGTGGGGGGTGTTTTCAACTAATGAAAAACTGTTTTTT. Together with reference TRBV19 and TRBJ1-4, the CDR3 gives the full variable domain: DGGITQSPKYLFRKEGQNVTLSCEQNLNHDAMYWYRQDPGQGLRLIYYSQIVNDFQKGDIAEGYSVSREKKESFPLTVTSAQKNPTAFYLCASKGWGVFSTNEKLFFGSGTQLSVL.

The chain couples TRBV19 to TRBJ2-7, with 8 bases matching TRBD2. This CDR3 is built from 12 residues. Germline V CDR1 and CDR2: LNHDA, SQIVND (reference sequence). The trim removed 10 bases at V and 0 bases at J, leaving 2 bases unmatched. For the CDR3, the DNA is TGTGCCACGGGGGGGCTCTCCTACGAGCAGTACTTC. Its protein product is CATGGLSYEQYF.

This clone was detected a few times. The chain recombines TRBV6-2 or TRBV6-3 with TRBJ1-5; D is unresolved. The germline V gene has CDR1 MNHEY and CDR2 SVGEGT. Deletions cut 6 bases from V and 9 bases from J, with 18 bases between. The CDR3 has 14 amino acids. The DNA for the CDR3 is TGTGCCAGCAGCCCGGACTCCTTCACGGGGCCCCAGCATTTT. It specifies CASSPDSFTGPQHF.

The CDR3 region is CASSPGSYPNQPQHF. CDR3 DNA sequence: TGTGCCAGCAGCCCAGGGTCCTACCCAAATCAGCCCCAGCATTTT. The genes are TRBV5-8 and TRBJ1-5; weak D call: TRBD1 (5 bases). This CDR3 region has 15 residues. With 4 bases removed from V and 4 bases from J, the gap between germline ends came to 15 bases. Germline V gives CDR1 SGHTS, CDR2 YDEGEE.

The genes are TRBV15 and TRBJ2-3, with TRBD2 matching 8 bases. Germline loops: CDR1 LNHNV, CDR2 YYDKDF (reference sequence). The CDR3 contains 17 residues. Trimming at V came to 0 bases and at J to 6 bases, leaving 11 bases not matched to a gene. CDR3 amino acids: CATSRDPGGGLGDTQYF. The CDR3 bases are TGTGCCACCAGCAGAGATCCCGGGGGGGGGTTAGGTGATACGCAGTATTTT.

This chain links TRBV13 with TRBJ2-4; D may be TRBD2 (5 bases). V lost 6 bases and J 9 bases, leaving 12 bases between the germline ends. CDR1 is PRHDT, CDR2 FYEKMQ, per germline (reference sequence). The length of the CDR3 is 12 residues. DNA of the CDR3: TGTGCCAGCAGTTTCACCCGGGGCATTCAGTACTTC. It yields the protein CASSFTRGIQYF. Using reference TRBV13 and TRBJ2-4 for the parts outside the CDR3, the full variable domain is AAGVIQSPRHLIKEKRETATLKCYPIPRHDTVYWYQQGPGQDPQFLISFYEKMQSDKGSIPDRFSAQQFSDYHSELNMSSLELGDSALYFCASSFTRGIQYFGAGTRLSVL.

The V and J genes are TRBV7-2 and TRBJ2-1; 7 bases are shared with TRBD2. Germline-derived CDR1 and CDR2 are SGHTA and FQGNSA. V dropped 2 bases and J dropped 4; count of bases not matched to a gene: 2. The length of the CDR3 is 14 residues. CDR3 loop: CASSLLAAYNEQFF. CDR3 sequence (DNA): TGTGCCAGCAGCTTACTAGCGGCGTACAATGAGCAGTTCTTC.

J is TRBJ1-2 and V is TRBV14, with TRBD1 matching over 9 bases. Germline values: CDR1 SGHDN, CDR2 FVKESK. Losses at the gene ends were 4 bases for V and 4 bases for J; bases not matched to a gene: 13. CDR3 length: 17 amino acids. CDR3 residues: CASSPPGTGNLGYGYTF. The CDR3 DNA reads as TGTGCCAGCAGCCCCCCCGGGACAGGGAACTTGGGCTATGGCTACACCTTC.

This sequence joins TRBV6-6 and TRBJ2-7, with D hard to call. Germline CDR1 MNHNY, CDR2 SVGAGI (reference sequence). The germline V and J ends were trimmed by 2 bases and 2 bases, with 13 bases remaining between them. The CDR3 covers 15 residues. The CDR3 reads CASSYKAGPTYEQYF. The DNA of the CDR3 is TGTGCCAGCAGTTACAAGGCAGGTCCTACCTACGAGCAGTACTTC.

The J gene is TRBJ1-6, the V gene TRBV28, with D tentatively TRBD1 (6 bases). The CDR3 has 15 amino acids. The germline V and J ends were trimmed by 2 bases and 10 bases, with 15 bases remaining between them. CDR1 and CDR2 (germline): MDHEN, SYDVKM. DNA of the CDR3: TGTGCCAGCAGTTTACCCAGGGGCAACGGGTCACCCCTCCACTTT. Its translation is CASSLPRGNGSPLHF.

The V call is TRBV4-2, the J call TRBJ2-2, with D tentatively TRBD2 (5 bases). Trimming pared 4 bases from V and 3 bases from J, leaving 15 bases between. The CDR3 spans 16 residues. CDR1 and CDR2 (germline): LGHNA, YNFKEQ. CDR3 loop: CASSLGRGLDTGELFF. The CDR3 DNA is TGTGCCAGCAGCCTTGGTCGGGGTTTGGACACCGGGGAGCTGTTTTTT.

This clone was observed a single time. The chain is built from TRBV19 and TRBJ1-6, with unresolved D. This CDR3 region has 13 residues. CDR1 is LNHDA and CDR2 is SQIVND in the germline V gene (reference sequence). The V and J ends lost 0 bases and 7 bases respectively, with 4 bases between them. The CDR3: CASSIDPNSPLHF. The CDR3 region has the DNA TGTGCCAGTAGTATAGATCCGAATTCACCCCTCCACTTT.

This rearrangement joins TRBV6-1 to TRBJ1-6, with D possibly matching TRBD1 (5 bases). Germline-derived CDR1 and CDR2 are MNHNS and SASEGT. V shed 8 bases and J shed 7 bases, with 15 bases lying between them. The CDR3 has 14 residues. In DNA, the CDR3 is TGTGCCAGCGCGCCTGGAGGGGAAAATTCACCCCTCCACTTT. The encoded protein is CASAPGGENSPLHF.

The chain links TRBV2 to TRBJ2-3, with 13 nucleotides matching TRBD2. Germline V gives CDR1 SNHLY, CDR2 FYNNEI. V was clipped by 4 bases and J by 2 bases; unmatched bases: 3. The CDR3 has 16 residues. CDR3 in amino acids: CASSAGTSGDTDTQYF. CDR3 coding DNA: TGTGCCAGCAGTGCCGGGACTAGCGGGGACACAGATACGCAGTATTTT.

The chain carries TRBV19 and TRBJ2-7, with TRBD1 matching over 8 bases. After removal of 3 bases from V and 2 bases from J, the junction contained 3 bases not matched to a gene. The CDR3 sequence is 14 residues long. Germline-derived CDR1 and CDR2 are LNHDA and SQIVND (reference sequence). Here the CDR3 reads CASSMDRATYEQYF. The CDR3, as DNA: TGTGCCAGTAGTATGGACAGGGCAACCTACGAGCAGTACTTC.

This clone has only a few counts. The V gene is TRBV11-3, the J gene TRBJ2-7; a weak D match, TRBD1 (5 bases). V lost 1 base, J lost 7 bases, and 17 bases lay in between. Germline V gene lookup returns CDR1 SGHNT and CDR2 YENEEA. This CDR3 has 15 residues. The CDR3 loop is CASSLGQTALGEQYF. The DNA of the CDR3 is TGTGCCAGCAGCTTAGGACAGACAGCTCTTGGGGAGCAGTACTTC.